A single sample gave rise to the 25 T cell receptor beta chains below, sequenced in a study of OX40 agonist ivuxolimab in advanced cancers. Libraries were prepared by immunoSEQ multiplex PCR; TCRdb keeps only in-frame clonotypes and omits some of them. The sample shows 65,000 to 90,000 clones, roughly 85% of them seen only once. Sequences were derived from CD4+ or CD8+ T cells sorted from blood, sampled in a trial of the OX40 agonist ivuxolimab. Receptor source: an adult with an advanced solid tumor such as melanoma, head and neck, liver or kidney cancer.

This clone was detected only once. The CDR3 bases are TGTGCCAGCAGGATAGAGCGGCAGCCCTACAATGAGCAGTTCTTC. Its protein product is CASRIERQPYNEQFF. V usage is TRBV6-1 and J usage is TRBJ2-1, with D tentatively TRBD2 (5 bases). CDR3 length: 15 residues. Trimming shortened V by 6 bases and J by 2 bases, and 14 bases separated the two germline ends. The germline gives CDR1 MNHNS, CDR2 SASEGT.

The chain couples TRBV29-1 to TRBJ1-1; a weak D match, TRBD1 (5 bases). CDR3 length: 14 residues. CDR1 and CDR2 from the germline V gene are SQVTM and ANQGSEA. The V end lost 4 bases, the J end lost 1 base, and 13 bases lay between the germline ends. CDR3 sequence reads: CSVAGTLGNTEAFF. CDR3 nucleotide sequence: TGCAGCGTTGCGGGGACCTTGGGGAACACTGAAGCTTTCTTT.

Only one count was recorded for this clone. The chain combines TRBV5-6 with TRBJ2-6; D gene ambiguous. Germline V gene data show CDR1 as SGHDT and CDR2 as YYEEEE. V was trimmed by 1 base and J by 0 bases, leaving 2 bases between them. CDR3 length: 14 residues. In DNA, the CDR3 is TGTGCCAGCAGCTTGATCTCTGGGGCCAACGTCCTGACTTTC. Translation gives CASSLISGANVLTF.

The chain is built from TRBV14 and TRBJ2-7, with D perhaps being TRBD1 or TRBD2 (5 bases each). Trimming cost V 3 bases and J 4 bases, with 16 bases left between them. The CDR3 runs to 15 residues. Germline CDR1 reads SGHDN; CDR2 reads FVKESK. The CDR3 DNA sequence: TGTGCCAGCAGCCAGAGGGGCCTAAGAGGGTACGAGCAGTACTTC. This sequence encodes CASSQRGLRGYEQYF. The whole variable domain, remainder taken from reference TRBV14 and TRBJ2-7, is EAGVTQFPSHSVIEKGQTVTLRCDPISGHDNLYWYRRVMGKEIKFLLHFVKESKQDESGMPNNRFLAERTGGTYSTLKVQPAELEDSGVYFCASSQRGLRGYEQYFGPGTRLTVT.

V gene TRBV28 combines with J gene TRBJ1-3; TRBD1 is a possible D gene (5 bases). CDR1 MDHEN and CDR2 SYDVKM come from the germline V gene. With 4 bases removed from V and 4 bases from J, the gap between germline ends came to 17 bases. CDR3 length: 16 residues. The CDR3 protein is CASSSRAGPAGNTIYF. The CDR3 nucleotides read TGTGCCAGCAGTTCACGTGCGGGGCCAGCGGGAAACACCATATATTTT.

CDR3: CASSSTVLLNQPQHF. The CDR3 region has the DNA TGTGCCAGCAGCTCGACAGTATTACTCAATCAGCCCCAGCATTTT. This chain connects TRBV7-2 to TRBJ1-5; the D gene is possibly TRBD1 (5 bases). CDR1 SGHTA and CDR2 FQGNSA come from the germline V gene. There are 15 residues in the CDR3. V lost 4 bases, J lost 3 bases, and 13 bases lay in between.

The chain uses TRBV18 and TRBJ2-1; 13 nucleotides match TRBD2. CDR1 and CDR2 (germline): KGHSH, LQKENI. V was clipped by 5 bases and J by 9 bases; unmatched bases: 7. There are 15 residues in the CDR3. The CDR3 region is CASSSGLAGASEQFF. The DNA of the CDR3 is TGTGCCAGCTCATCCGGACTAGCGGGAGCAAGTGAGCAGTTCTTC.

The rearrangement joins TRBV6-6 to TRBJ2-7; D is possibly TRBD1 (6 bases). Germline loops: CDR1 MNHNY, CDR2 SVGAGI (reference sequence). CDR3 size: 13 residues. V shed 6 bases and J shed 5 bases, with 14 bases lying between them. CDR3 amino acids: CASRLDRTHEQYF. The CDR3 nucleotides are TGTGCCAGCAGGCTGGACAGAACCCACGAGCAGTACTTC.

This sequence joins TRBV19 and TRBJ1-2; a possible D gene is TRBD1 (6 bases). The CDR3 totals 13 residues. The ends were cut back, 4 bases at V and 3 bases at J, with 9 bases in the middle. In germline, CDR1 is LNHDA, CDR2 SQIVND (reference sequence). CDR3 in amino acids: CASSTGQDYGYTF. The CDR3 nucleotides are TGTGCCAGTAGTACGGGACAAGACTATGGCTACACCTTC.

The chain links TRBV28 to TRBJ1-2; unclear D gene. Trimming pared 5 bases from V and 2 bases from J, leaving 15 bases between. Germline CDR1 MDHEN, CDR2 SYDVKM. This CDR3 comprises 15 residues. The CDR3 DNA reads TGTGCCAGCAGTCCTCCCCCCGACTTCAACTATGGCTACACCTTC. Translating gives CASSPPPDFNYGYTF.

This clone was detected only once. At the DNA level, this CDR3 is encoded by other sequences in the same sample as well. The chain links TRBV7-3 to TRBJ2-6; no clear D gene. The germline V gene encodes CDR1 SGHTA and CDR2 FQGTGA. Trimming took 2 bases from V and 2 from J, leaving 7 bases between them. CDR3 length: 15 residues. The CDR3 region has the DNA TGTGCCAGCAGCTTACAAGGGCCTGGGGCCAACGTCCTGACTTTC. Translation: CASSLQGPGANVLTF.

The chain joins TRBV4-3 to TRBJ2-7, with D perhaps matching TRBD1 or TRBD2 (6 bases each). Per germline, CDR1 LGHNA and CDR2 YSLEER. The CDR3 totals 15 residues. V was cut by 1 base and J by 6 bases, with 16 bases left in between. The CDR3 loop reads CASSQVRQGTSEQYF. DNA of the CDR3: TGCGCCAGCAGCCAAGTCAGGCAGGGGACTTCCGAGCAGTACTTC.

A few counts support this clone. This rearrangement joins TRBV18 to TRBJ1-5, with D perhaps TRBD1 (5 bases). This CDR3 region has 18 residues. CDR1 and CDR2 (germline): KGHSH, LQKENI. The V end lost 1 base, the J end lost 7 bases, and 23 bases lay between the germline ends. The CDR3: CASSPQDIFGSGSQPQHF. The CDR3 DNA reads as TGTGCCAGCTCACCACAGGACATATTTGGTTCTGGATCACAGCCCCAGCATTTT.

This clone is a singleton in its sample. The V call is TRBV5-4, the J call TRBJ2-7; 11 bases fit TRBD1. The CDR3 loop spans 15 amino acids. Germline V lookup: CDR1 SGHNT, CDR2 YYREEE (reference sequence). The V segment lost 0 bases and the J segment 3 bases; nucleotides outside the gene matches: 2. For the CDR3, the DNA is TGTGCCAGCAGCTTGGGGGGACAGGGGGGCTACGAGCAGTACTTC. Encoded protein: CASSLGGQGGYEQYF.

V gene TRBV7-9 combines with J gene TRBJ1-5; 8 bases map to TRBD1. Germline CDR1 is SEHNR and CDR2 is FQNEAQ (reference sequence). The CDR3 loop spans 15 amino acids. V gave up 3 bases and J gave up 5 bases; unmatched junction bases: 6. For the CDR3, the DNA is TGTGCCAGCAGCTTCGGGACAGGAACATATCAGCCCCAGCATTTT. Translation gives CASSFGTGTYQPQHF.

This sequence joins TRBV6-5 and TRBJ1-2, with D unclear. Germline-derived CDR1 and CDR2 are MNHEY and SVGAGI. V dropped 4 bases and J dropped 5 bases, with 14 bases sitting between them. The CDR3 spans 14 residues. The CDR3 DNA follows: TGTGCCAGCAGTTCACTCCTCATTGGGTATGGCTACACCTTC. Its protein is CASSSLLIGYGYTF.

V usage is TRBV2 and J usage is TRBJ2-7; 7 nucleotides line up with TRBD2. CDR1 SNHLY and CDR2 FYNNEI come from the germline V gene. V was clipped by 6 bases and J by 0 bases; unmatched bases: 8. This CDR3 is 15 amino acids long. In DNA, the CDR3 is TGTGCCAGCAGCCCCGGGGGGTCTAGCTCCTACGAGCAGTACTTC. This gives the protein CASSPGGSSSYEQYF.

The rearrangement uses TRBV6-6 and TRBJ2-1; 9 bases align to TRBD2. CDR1 and CDR2 from the germline V gene are MNHNY and SVGAGI (reference sequence). After removal of 5 bases from V and 2 bases from J, the junction contained 4 bases not matched to a gene. CDR3 length: 15 residues. This chain's CDR3 is CASSDSGGAYNEQFF. DNA of the CDR3: TGTGCCAGCAGTGATAGCGGGGGAGCCTACAATGAGCAGTTCTTC.

The rearrangement uses TRBV7-2 and TRBJ2-3, with D possibly being TRBD2 (5 bases). The length of the CDR3 is 15 residues. Germline V gene sequence: CDR1 SGHTA, CDR2 FQGNSA. The V and J ends lost 1 base and 4 bases respectively, with 12 bases between them. The CDR3 DNA sequence: TGTGCCAGCAGCTTAGGAACGGGGAGCGCAGATACGCAGTATTTT. Its protein is CASSLGTGSADTQYF.

The chain's CDR3 is CASSFGGTVYEQYF. The DNA for the CDR3 is TGTGCCAGCAGTTTCGGGGGCACCGTCTACGAGCAGTACTTC. The chain joins TRBV28 to TRBJ2-7, with D perhaps being TRBD1 or TRBD2 (6 bases each). Germline V gene data show CDR1 as MDHEN and CDR2 as SYDVKM. The CDR3 totals 14 residues. Between the trimmed V and J ends, which lost 3 bases and 3 bases, there was a span of 12 bases.

This chain links TRBV6-1 with TRBJ1-1, with 8 bases fitting TRBD1. Germline CDR1 reads MNHNS; CDR2 reads SASEGT. The CDR3 runs to 11 residues. J was trimmed by 8 bases and V by 6 bases; bases with no gene match: 2. CDR3 sequence reads: CASRGQGEAFF. CDR3 DNA sequence: TGTGCCAGCAGAGGACAGGGAGAAGCTTTCTTT.

This CDR3 is CASSLRAGTLTYNEQFF. CDR3 nucleotides: TGTGCCAGCAGCTTGAGGGCGGGGACCCTGACCTACAATGAGCAGTTCTTC. The chain links TRBV7-2 to TRBJ2-1; TRBD2 is a possible D gene (6 bases). This CDR3 contains 17 residues. The germline gives CDR1 SGHTA, CDR2 FQGNSA. Between the trimmed V and J ends, which lost 3 bases and 2 bases, there was a span of 17 bases. Variable domain in full (rest from reference TRBV7-2 and TRBJ2-1): GAGVSQSPSNKVTEKGKDVELRCDPISGHTALYWYRQSLGQGLEFLIYFQGNSAPDKSGLPSDRFSAERTGGSVSTLTIQRTQQEDSAVYLCASSLRAGTLTYNEQFFGPGTRLTVL.

J is TRBJ1-5 and V is TRBV18, with D hard to call. Trimming pared 2 bases from V and 7 bases from J, leaving 12 bases between. The V gene's germline CDR1 is KGHSH and CDR2 LQKENI. This CDR3 is built from 14 residues. The CDR3 spells CASSPVALGQPQHF. For the CDR3, the DNA is TGTGCCAGCTCACCAGTTGCCCTCGGGCAGCCCCAGCATTTT.

This sequence joins TRBV6-1 and TRBJ1-6; no definite D call. Germline V gene sequence: CDR1 MNHNS, CDR2 SASEGT. V was clipped by 2 bases and J by 5 bases, with 19 bases between them. The CDR3 runs 18 residues. CDR3 nucleotides: TGTGCCAGCAGTGAACGGCCCGCAAGGAGGCCCGATAATTCACCCCTCCACTTT. Translated: CASSERPARRPDNSPLHF.

The chain employs TRBV10-2 and TRBJ1-1; D not certain. CDR1 WSHSY and CDR2 SAAADI come from the germline V gene. V was cut by 6 bases and J by 0 bases, with 11 bases left in between. The CDR3 contains 14 residues. CDR3 sequence (DNA): TGCGCCAGCAGCGGAGTAGGGTTGAACACTGAAGCTTTCTTT. The encoded protein is CASSGVGLNTEAFF.